This TCR beta chain is from a study of molecular identifiers for immune sequencing clone quantification. CDR1 LNHDA and CDR2 SQIVND come from the germline V gene (reference sequence). CDR3 length: 14 residues. J was trimmed by 8 bases and V by 6 bases; bases with no gene match: 8. Sorting was used to obtain naive CD8 T cells (CD8+CD4-CCR7+CD45RA+). This clonotype has a handful of counts. Each CDR3 protein gets one entry after TCRdb re-called the PCR reads with MiXCR. The sample has approximately 550,000 distinct CDR3 sequences; roughly 23% are singletons. This chain joins TRBV19 and TRBJ2-1, with 9 nucleotides matching TRBD1. This receptor was obtained from a human donor in good health. Some libraries in this study had Jurkat cell RNA spiked in. Material: naive CD8+ T cells from blood, with Jurkat cell RNA spiked in. Subset given: FACS-sorted CD8+CD4-CCR7+CD45RA+ naive T cells. The CDR3 sequence is CASSSGTGIHEQFF. The CDR3 DNA follows: TGTGCCAGTAGCTCCGGGACAGGGATCCATGAGCAGTTCTTC.